The 3 T cell receptor beta chains below all came from one sample that was sequenced in a study of PD-1 blockade in classical Hodgkin lymphoma. There was relapse after autologous stem cell transplantation in every patient, and there was variation in brentuximab vedotin exposure. The method was immunoSEQ multiplex PCR; TCRdb's version includes in-frame clones alone and lacks a portion of them. The table lists under 25,000 clones, 80% of them singletons. The sequenced sample was peripheral blood mononuclear cells (PBMCs), obtained before the second cycle of nivolumab. These receptors all come from a human donor with classical Hodgkin lymphoma.

V usage is TRBV4-2 and J usage is TRBJ2-7; possible D gene TRBD2, 5 bases. V was cut by 0 bases and J by 3 bases, with 9 bases left in between. There are 14 residues in the CDR3. Germline V lookup: CDR1 LGHNA, CDR2 YNFKEQ. CDR3 in DNA: TGTGCCAGCAGCCAAGATACTAGTAACTACGAGCAGTACTTC. Its protein is CASSQDTSNYEQYF.

The rearrangement joins TRBV6-1 to TRBJ2-7, with 7 bases fitting TRBD1. Unmatched junction bases numbered 4, after V lost 5 bases and J lost 3 bases. Germline V gene sequence: CDR1 MNHNS, CDR2 SASEGT. The CDR3 is made up of 13 amino acids. CDR3 nucleotides: TGTGCCAGCAGTCCGACAGGGTACTACGAGCAGTACTTC. This translates into CASSPTGYYEQYF.

The chain links TRBV14 to TRBJ1-3; 8 nucleotides agree with TRBD1. V trimming: 1 base; J trimming: 0 bases; junction bases outside the gene matches: 2. The germline gives CDR1 SGHDN, CDR2 FVKESK. This CDR3 has 16 amino acids. The CDR3 sequence: CASSQGTGYSGNTIYF. The CDR3 bases are TGTGCCAGCAGCCAAGGGACAGGGTACTCTGGAAACACCATATATTTT.